One and the same sample provided the 26 T cell receptor beta chains below, sequenced in a study of cytomegalovirus exposure and HLA in healthy donors. PCR amplification relied on 60 Vbeta primers (plus 13 Jbeta primers). The method was immunoSEQ multiplex PCR; TCRdb's version includes in-frame clones alone and lacks a portion of them. The table lists approximately 190,000 clones, approximately 78% of them singletons, with around 0.75% in the top ten. The sequenced material came from PBMCs. The receptors here all came from a woman younger than 35 in good health and CMV-seronegative.

The chain recombines TRBV27 with TRBJ1-5, with D uncertain. The CDR3 covers 13 residues. Germline assignment: CDR1 MNHEY and CDR2 SMNVEV (reference sequence). V shed 3 bases and J shed 8 bases, with 11 bases lying between them. CDR3 sequence: CASSFTRGEPQHF. Written as DNA, the CDR3 is TGTGCCAGCAGTTTCACTCGAGGAGAGCCCCAGCATTTT.

The chain links TRBV6-1 to TRBJ1-5, with 7 bases identical to TRBD1. Per the germline V gene, CDR1 is MNHNS and CDR2 is SASEGT. The CDR3 is 15 amino acids. Trimming cost V 8 bases and J 2 bases; bases outside gene matches: 9. The CDR3 reads CASWPGGSGNQPQHF. The CDR3 nucleotides read TGTGCCAGCTGGCCAGGGGGTTCGGGCAATCAGCCCCAGCATTTT.

This clone has only one observation. This chain uses TRBV28 with TRBJ2-7; TRBD2 aligns across 12 bases. CDR1 and CDR2 (germline): MDHEN, SYDVKM. Trimming removed 7 bases from V and 0 bases from J; junction bases left unmatched: 4. The CDR3 spans 15 residues. Written as DNA, the CDR3 is TGTGCCAGCAAAAGGACTAGCGGGAACTCCTACGAGCAGTACTTC. Translation: CASKRTSGNSYEQYF.

The chain has TRBV27 and TRBJ1-2, with 9 bases fitting TRBD1. V was clipped by 4 bases and J by 0 bases; unmatched bases: 12. CDR3 size: 18 residues. Germline V lookup: CDR1 MNHEY, CDR2 SMNVEV (reference sequence). The CDR3: CASSSMGTGPSSNYGYTF. The CDR3 DNA reads TGTGCCAGCAGTTCAATGGGGACAGGGCCAAGTTCTAACTATGGCTACACCTTC.

The chain recombines TRBV7-6 with TRBJ2-3; 8 bases are shared with TRBD1. Germline assignment: CDR1 SGHVS and CDR2 FNYEAQ. Trimming cost V 6 bases and J 5 bases; bases outside gene matches: 4. The CDR3 is 13 residues long. CDR3 residues: CASRDRGRDTQYF. The CDR3 DNA is TGTGCCAGCAGAGACAGGGGCCGAGATACGCAGTATTTT. The whole variable domain, remainder taken from reference TRBV7-6 and TRBJ2-3, is GAGVSQSPRYKVTKRGQDVALRCDPISGHVSLYWYRQALGQGPEFLTYFNYEAQQDKSGLPNDRFSAERPEGSISTLTIQRTEQRDSAMYRCASRDRGRDTQYFGPGTRLTVL.

This chain joins TRBV14 and TRBJ2-7; D may be TRBD2 (5 bases). This CDR3 has 12 residues. CDR1 and CDR2 from the germline V gene are SGHDN and FVKESK. V was shortened by 2 bases and J by 9 bases, with 11 bases between the two germline ends. The CDR3 bases are TGTGCCAGCAGCCAACAAGGAGGCGGGCAGTACTTC. This gives the protein CASSQQGGGQYF.

Comment on this clone: One end of the junction does not line up with germline, which may come from a read error. The chain employs TRBV7-2 and TRBJ2-7; 9 bases map to TRBD1. The CDR3 consists of 13 residues. Germline V gene lookup returns CDR1 SGHTA and CDR2 FQGNSA. CDR3 DNA: TGTGCCAGCAGCTTACCGGGGGGACAGGGAGCCTTCTTC. This sequence encodes CASSLPGGQGAFF.

This clone has more than one count but fewer than ten. The chain combines TRBV6-1 with TRBJ2-7; D is unresolved. Trimming cost V 2 bases and J 3 bases, with 8 bases left between them. The CDR3 contains 13 residues. CDR1 and CDR2 from the germline V gene are MNHNS and SASEGT. The CDR3 DNA reads as TGTGCCAGCAGTGAATTTGGAGACTACGAGCAGTACTTC. Its translation: CASSEFGDYEQYF.

The chain employs TRBV5-1 and TRBJ2-1; 13 positions agree with TRBD2. The CDR3 is made up of 19 amino acids. J lost 0 bases, V lost 4 bases, and 10 bases had no gene match. Per germline, CDR1 SGHRS and CDR2 YFSETQ. In DNA form, the CDR3 reads TGCGCCAGCAGCGAAGGACTAGCGGGGGCCCGAAGCTCCTACAATGAGCAGTTCTTC. It encodes CASSEGLAGARSSYNEQFF.

The rearrangement links TRBV28 to TRBJ2-7; D possibly corresponds to TRBD2 (6 bases). The V and J ends lost 6 bases and 6 bases respectively, with 15 bases between them. The germline CDR1 and CDR2 sequences are MDHEN and SYDVKM. The CDR3 has 13 amino acids. The chain's CDR3 is CASSPGRRGEQYF. CDR3 in DNA: TGTGCCAGCAGCCCGGGACGGAGGGGCGAGCAGTACTTC.

The chain couples TRBV1 to TRBJ2-5; the table assigns TRBD2, which was not confirmed against the DNA. TRBV1 is flagged as a pseudogene. This CDR3 is 15 amino acids long. This CDR3 is CTSSPKLGLGETQYF. As DNA, the CDR3 is TGCACCAGCAGCCCCAAGTTGGGACTAGGAGAGACCCAGTACTTC.

This sequence joins TRBV27 and TRBJ2-7, with 11 bases matching TRBD2. The CDR3 runs 15 residues. V shed 0 bases and J 4 bases; nucleotides not matched to a gene: 2. Germline loops: CDR1 MNHEY, CDR2 SMNVEV (reference sequence). CDR3 region: CASSLSVAGGYEQYF. The DNA for the CDR3 is TGTGCCAGCAGTTTATCTGTAGCGGGGGGGTACGAGCAGTACTTC.

This clone appeared a few times. The V gene is TRBV19, the J gene TRBJ2-7, with D tentatively TRBD2 (5 bases). In germline, CDR1 is LNHDA, CDR2 SQIVND (reference sequence). V shed 4 bases and J shed 2 bases, with 15 bases lying between them. This CDR3 region has 15 residues. CDR3 sequence: CASSKNSDPAYEQYF. CDR3 DNA sequence: TGTGCCAGTAGTAAAAATAGCGATCCCGCCTACGAGCAGTACTTC.

J is TRBJ2-5 and V is TRBV4-2; 11 positions agree with TRBD2. Germline V CDR1 and CDR2: LGHNA, YNFKEQ. Unmatched junction bases numbered 3, after V lost 2 bases and J lost 1 base. The CDR3 is made up of 16 amino acids. CDR3 nucleotide sequence: TGTGCCAGCAGCCAATCGGGGACTAGCGGCCAAGAGACCCAGTACTTC. Amino acids: CASSQSGTSGQETQYF.

The chain links TRBV7-2 to TRBJ1-4, with 10 bases identical to TRBD1. Germline V gene sequence: CDR1 SGHTA, CDR2 FQGNSA. V lost 2 bases, J lost 9 bases, and 6 bases stayed unmatched. The length of the CDR3 is 15 residues. The CDR3: CASSLTWTGGQKLFF. In DNA form, the CDR3 reads TGTGCCAGCAGCTTAACTTGGACAGGGGGGCAAAAACTGTTTTTT.

This chain connects TRBV6-1 to TRBJ2-1, with D perhaps matching TRBD2 (7 bases). Germline V gene lookup returns CDR1 MNHNS and CDR2 SASEGT. There are 16 residues in the CDR3. V was clipped by 2 bases and J by 7 bases, with 18 bases between them. Written as DNA, the CDR3 is TGTGCCAGCAGTGAATGGGGGGCGGGAGTTCGAAATGAGCAGTTCTTC. Its protein product is CASSEWGAGVRNEQFF.

The rearrangement uses TRBV29-1 and TRBJ1-1, with D perhaps TRBD1 (6 bases). CDR1 and CDR2 from the germline V gene are SQVTM and ANQGSEA. The germline V and J ends were trimmed by 6 bases and 4 bases, with 18 bases remaining between them. CDR3 size: 14 residues. CDR3: CSVRRPGGATEAFF. The CDR3 DNA follows: TGCAGCGTCCGCAGACCGGGGGGCGCCACTGAAGCTTTCTTT.

The V call is TRBV2, the J call TRBJ1-4, with 7 bases matching TRBD1. V was pared by 6 bases and J by 0 bases, with 7 bases of the junction left unmatched. CDR1 and CDR2 from the germline V gene are SNHLY and FYNNEI. This CDR3 has 16 amino acids. The CDR3 sequence: CASSWGTDTTNEKLFF. Here the CDR3 DNA reads TGTGCCAGCAGCTGGGGGACAGATACAACTAATGAAAAACTGTTTTTT.

The rearrangement uses TRBV11-1 and TRBJ2-1; D ambiguous. From germline, CDR1 is SGHAT and CDR2 FQDESV (reference sequence). This CDR3 has 12 residues. The V end was cut by 2 bases, the J end by 6 bases, with 5 bases between. The CDR3 is CASSLISNEQFF. The CDR3 DNA sequence: TGTGCCAGCAGCTTAATTAGCAATGAGCAGTTCTTC.

The rearrangement joins TRBV11-3 to TRBJ2-5; 7 nucleotides line up with TRBD1. Germline trimming cut 5 bases from V and 10 bases from J; bases unmatched to any gene: 7. Germline assignment: CDR1 SGHNT and CDR2 YENEEA. The CDR3 sequence is 12 residues long. The CDR3 spells CASSHGQADQYF. Here the CDR3 DNA reads TGTGCCAGCAGCCACGGACAGGCTGACCAGTACTTC.

Regarding this clone: Other nucleotide sequences in the sample specify the same CDR3. The chain is built from TRBV7-2 and TRBJ1-1; 10 bases agree with TRBD1. The trim removed 1 base at V and 1 base at J, leaving 0 bases unmatched. This CDR3 is built from 15 residues. In germline, CDR1 is SGHTA, CDR2 FQGNSA. CDR3: CASSLGDRGNTEAFF. The CDR3 DNA sequence: TGTGCCAGCAGCTTAGGGGACAGGGGGAACACTGAAGCTTTCTTT.

In its sample, this clone was seen a few times. V is TRBV6-5 and J is TRBJ1-2; TRBD1 matches 7 bases. This CDR3 region has 12 residues. Germline lookup yields CDR1 MNHEY and CDR2 SVGAGI. Trimming at V came to 4 bases and at J to 7 bases, leaving 3 bases not matched to a gene. The CDR3 reads CASSSGGAGYTF. The CDR3 nucleotides read TGTGCCAGCAGTTCAGGGGGAGCTGGCTACACCTTC.

A word on this clone: A read error may produce the germline difference seen at one junction end. This chain connects TRBV5-6 to TRBJ2-2; the D gene is possibly TRBD2 (5 bases). This CDR3 is built from 15 residues. From germline, CDR1 is SGHDT and CDR2 YYEEEE. CDR3 nucleotides: TGTGCCAGCAGCTTGGGGACTTTAAACATCGGGGAGCTGTTTTTT. Translating gives CASSLGTLNIGELFF.

CDR3 sequence (DNA): TGTGCCAGCAGACGGGTGGGGGGCTACAATGAGCAGTTCTTC. Translating it yields CASRRVGGYNEQFF. The V gene is TRBV25-1, the J gene TRBJ2-1; weak D call: TRBD2 (6 bases). The CDR3 runs 14 residues. V dropped 6 bases and J dropped 3 bases, with 12 bases sitting between them. The germline gives CDR1 MGHDK, CDR2 SYGVNS.

The CDR3 spells CASSFGGIPYEQYF. The CDR3 nucleotides read TGTGCCAGCAGTTTTGGCGGGATTCCCTACGAGCAGTACTTC. The chain joins TRBV28 to TRBJ2-7, with TRBD2 as a possible D gene (6 bases). With 3 bases removed from V and 2 bases from J, the gap between germline ends came to 11 bases. CDR1 and CDR2 from the germline V gene are MDHEN and SYDVKM. The CDR3 has 14 residues.

In the case of this clone: One junction end disagrees with the germline gene, perhaps due to a read error. The chain uses TRBV15 and TRBJ1-2; perhaps TRBD1 as D (5 bases). Germline V gene sequence: CDR1 LNHNV, CDR2 YYDKDF (reference sequence). The CDR3 covers 15 residues. The CDR3 DNA reads as TGTGCCATCAGCAGTATTTTCGCCGGCCCAGGGGGCTACACCTTC. Protein sequence: CAISSIFAGPGGYTF.